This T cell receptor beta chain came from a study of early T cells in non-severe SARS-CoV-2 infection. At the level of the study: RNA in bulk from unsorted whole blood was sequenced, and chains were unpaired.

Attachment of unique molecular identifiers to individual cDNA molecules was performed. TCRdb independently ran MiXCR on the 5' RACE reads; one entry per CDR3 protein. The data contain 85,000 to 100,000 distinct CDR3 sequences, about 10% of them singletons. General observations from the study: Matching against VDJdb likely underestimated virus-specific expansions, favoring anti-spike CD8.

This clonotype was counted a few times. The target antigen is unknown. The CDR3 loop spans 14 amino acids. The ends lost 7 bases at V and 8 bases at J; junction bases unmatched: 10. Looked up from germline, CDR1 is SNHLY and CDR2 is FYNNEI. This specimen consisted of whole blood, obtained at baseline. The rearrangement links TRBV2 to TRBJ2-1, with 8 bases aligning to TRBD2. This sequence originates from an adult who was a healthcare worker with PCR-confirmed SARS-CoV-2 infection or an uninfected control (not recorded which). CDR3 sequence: CASNRGLGGYEQFF. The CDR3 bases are TGTGCCAGCAATAGGGGACTAGGAGGGTATGAGCAGTTCTTC.